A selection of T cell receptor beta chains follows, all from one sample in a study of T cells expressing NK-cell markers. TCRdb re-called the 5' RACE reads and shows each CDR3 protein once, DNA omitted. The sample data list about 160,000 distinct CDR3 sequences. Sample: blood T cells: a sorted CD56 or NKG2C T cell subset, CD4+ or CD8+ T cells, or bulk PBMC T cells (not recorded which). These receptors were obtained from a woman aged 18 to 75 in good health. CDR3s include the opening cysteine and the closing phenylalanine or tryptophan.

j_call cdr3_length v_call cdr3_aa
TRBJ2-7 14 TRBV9 CASSVEGTGGQQYF
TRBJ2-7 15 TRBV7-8 CASSLSGTAFYEQYF
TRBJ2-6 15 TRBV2 CASRPQGAGANVLTF
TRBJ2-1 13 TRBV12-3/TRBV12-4 CATAPNWYNEQFF
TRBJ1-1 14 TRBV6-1 CASRNPGQSTEAFF
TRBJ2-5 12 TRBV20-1 CSAVRRGETQYF
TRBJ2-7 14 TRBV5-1 CASSNRPGVYEQYF
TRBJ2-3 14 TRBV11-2 CASSLGVTTDTQYF
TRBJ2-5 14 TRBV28 CASSIRTGLKTQYF
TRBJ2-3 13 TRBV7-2 CASRNPPADTQYF
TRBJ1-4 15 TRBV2 CASKKTRTTNEKLFF
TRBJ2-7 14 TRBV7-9 CASSLGRLSYEQYF
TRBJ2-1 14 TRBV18 CASSPRPGGDEQFF
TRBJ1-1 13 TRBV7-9 CASSGTIRTEAFF
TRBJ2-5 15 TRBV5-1 CASSLAGTGEETQYF
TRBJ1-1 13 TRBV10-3 CAISGLGGTEAFF
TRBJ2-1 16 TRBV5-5 CASSQAGQTIYNEQFF
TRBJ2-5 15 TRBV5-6 CASSLDPGQQETQYF
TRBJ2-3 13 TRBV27 CASTTGGADTQYF
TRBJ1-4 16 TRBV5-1 CASSLEPAPTNEKLFF
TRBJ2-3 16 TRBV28 CASSFAGQGAQDTQYF
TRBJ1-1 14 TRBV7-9 CASSLEGQNTEAFF
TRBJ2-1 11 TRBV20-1 CSSPWRNEQFF
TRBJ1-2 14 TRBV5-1 CASSLSGGNYGYTF
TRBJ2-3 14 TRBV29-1 CSVEDPAGADTQYF
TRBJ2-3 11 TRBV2 CASSEAWTQYF
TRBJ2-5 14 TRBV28 CASSFGYSPETQYF
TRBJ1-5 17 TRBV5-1 CASSPTTGSYSNQPQHF
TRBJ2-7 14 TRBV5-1 CASSHTGASYEQYF
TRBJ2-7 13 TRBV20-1 CSARSGRAYEQYF
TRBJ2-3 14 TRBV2 CATPLGGATDTQYF
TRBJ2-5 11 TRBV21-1 CASLSEETQYF
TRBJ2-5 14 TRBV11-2 CASTTSGYGETQYF
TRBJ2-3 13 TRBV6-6 CASSQWSTDTQYF
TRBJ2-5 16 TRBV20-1 CSARSRTSGMKGSQYF
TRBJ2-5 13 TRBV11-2 CASSWGSTETQYF
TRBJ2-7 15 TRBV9 CASSVAPGGGYEQYF
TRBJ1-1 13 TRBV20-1 CSARTVIYTEAFF
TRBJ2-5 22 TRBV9 CASSLGRGLAGVNPGRQETQYF
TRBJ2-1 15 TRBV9 CASSVEAGGINEQFF
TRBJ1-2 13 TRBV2 CASKRGQGDGYTF
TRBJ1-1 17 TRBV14 CASSQDQLVQGNTEAFF
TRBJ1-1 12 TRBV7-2 CASSLGAGAAFF
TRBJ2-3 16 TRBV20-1 CSAIEHGTYVRDTQYF
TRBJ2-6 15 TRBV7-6 CASSPRGAGANVLTF